This T cell receptor beta chain was captured by sequencing in a study of technical replicates of blood from a handful of donors. Profiling relied on immunoSEQ multiplex PCR, and the TCRdb table lists in-frame clones only, not all of them. The sample lists approximately 81,000 clones, almost 96% occurring once. The CDR3 spans 13 residues. V shed 3 bases and J shed 5 bases, with 11 bases lying between them. Germline CDR1 SGHVS, CDR2 FQNEAQ. Material for sequencing was T cells isolated from PBMCs. The receptor's source is a human donor in good health. The chain combines TRBV7-8 with TRBJ2-7; the D gene is possibly TRBD1 (6 bases). The CDR3 sequence is CASSLGHGDEQYF. DNA of the CDR3: TGTGCCAGCAGCTTGGGACATGGGGACGAGCAGTACTTC. The whole variable domain, filled in from reference TRBV7-8 and TRBJ2-7, reads GAGVSQSPRYKVAKRGQDVALRCDPISGHVSLFWYQQALGQGPEFLTYFQNEAQLDKSGLPSDRFFAERPEGSVSTLKIQRTQQEDSAVYLCASSLGHGDEQYFGPGTRLTVT.